The 4 T cell receptor beta chains presented below share a single source sample, sequenced in a study of blood T cell repertoires in COVID-19. TCRdb keeps only in-frame clones here, not all; method: immunoSEQ multiplex PCR. The sample holds about 160,000 clones, under 95% seen once. The sample comprised peripheral blood. The receptors derive from a man between 18 and 35 years old with acute or convalescent COVID-19.

This clone occurred once. V is TRBV6-6 and J is TRBJ2-1, with TRBD1 as a possible D gene (5 bases). Trimming pared 6 bases from V and 0 bases from J, leaving 9 bases between. This CDR3 has 14 amino acids. The germline V gene encodes CDR1 MNHNY and CDR2 SVGAGI (reference sequence). CDR3 region: CASSQTVSYNEQFF. The CDR3 region has the DNA TGTGCCAGCAGCCAGACAGTCTCCTACAATGAGCAGTTCTTC.

The gene calls are TRBV19 and TRBJ2-2; 11 bases map to TRBD2. V gave up 1 base and J gave up 2 bases; unmatched junction bases: 6. Germline loops: CDR1 LNHDA, CDR2 SQIVND (reference sequence). This CDR3 has 18 residues. CDR3 coding DNA: TGTGCCAGTAGTATAGCGGGTAGCGGGAGGGCAAACACCGGGGAGCTGTTTTTT. Its translation: CASSIAGSGRANTGELFF.

The rearrangement joins TRBV5-1 to TRBJ2-7; TRBD1 agrees at 10 bases. There are 18 residues in the CDR3. In germline, CDR1 is SGHRS, CDR2 YFSETQ. The J segment lost 4 bases and the V segment lost 2 bases, leaving 15 bases of the junction unmatched. The CDR3 here is CASSFPGTGAPWEYEQYF. The CDR3 bases are TGCGCCAGCAGCTTCCCCGGGACAGGGGCCCCCTGGGAGTACGAGCAGTACTTC.

This chain connects TRBV24-1 to TRBJ2-1; 12 nucleotides align to TRBD2. The CDR3 consists of 16 residues. Germline V gene lookup returns CDR1 KGHDR and CDR2 SFDVKD. The junction had 1 base not matched to a gene; V was cut back by 5 bases and J by 0 bases. DNA for the CDR3: TGTGCCACCAGTGGACTAGCGGGAGACTCCTACAATGAGCAGTTCTTC. Amino acid sequence: CATSGLAGDSYNEQFF.